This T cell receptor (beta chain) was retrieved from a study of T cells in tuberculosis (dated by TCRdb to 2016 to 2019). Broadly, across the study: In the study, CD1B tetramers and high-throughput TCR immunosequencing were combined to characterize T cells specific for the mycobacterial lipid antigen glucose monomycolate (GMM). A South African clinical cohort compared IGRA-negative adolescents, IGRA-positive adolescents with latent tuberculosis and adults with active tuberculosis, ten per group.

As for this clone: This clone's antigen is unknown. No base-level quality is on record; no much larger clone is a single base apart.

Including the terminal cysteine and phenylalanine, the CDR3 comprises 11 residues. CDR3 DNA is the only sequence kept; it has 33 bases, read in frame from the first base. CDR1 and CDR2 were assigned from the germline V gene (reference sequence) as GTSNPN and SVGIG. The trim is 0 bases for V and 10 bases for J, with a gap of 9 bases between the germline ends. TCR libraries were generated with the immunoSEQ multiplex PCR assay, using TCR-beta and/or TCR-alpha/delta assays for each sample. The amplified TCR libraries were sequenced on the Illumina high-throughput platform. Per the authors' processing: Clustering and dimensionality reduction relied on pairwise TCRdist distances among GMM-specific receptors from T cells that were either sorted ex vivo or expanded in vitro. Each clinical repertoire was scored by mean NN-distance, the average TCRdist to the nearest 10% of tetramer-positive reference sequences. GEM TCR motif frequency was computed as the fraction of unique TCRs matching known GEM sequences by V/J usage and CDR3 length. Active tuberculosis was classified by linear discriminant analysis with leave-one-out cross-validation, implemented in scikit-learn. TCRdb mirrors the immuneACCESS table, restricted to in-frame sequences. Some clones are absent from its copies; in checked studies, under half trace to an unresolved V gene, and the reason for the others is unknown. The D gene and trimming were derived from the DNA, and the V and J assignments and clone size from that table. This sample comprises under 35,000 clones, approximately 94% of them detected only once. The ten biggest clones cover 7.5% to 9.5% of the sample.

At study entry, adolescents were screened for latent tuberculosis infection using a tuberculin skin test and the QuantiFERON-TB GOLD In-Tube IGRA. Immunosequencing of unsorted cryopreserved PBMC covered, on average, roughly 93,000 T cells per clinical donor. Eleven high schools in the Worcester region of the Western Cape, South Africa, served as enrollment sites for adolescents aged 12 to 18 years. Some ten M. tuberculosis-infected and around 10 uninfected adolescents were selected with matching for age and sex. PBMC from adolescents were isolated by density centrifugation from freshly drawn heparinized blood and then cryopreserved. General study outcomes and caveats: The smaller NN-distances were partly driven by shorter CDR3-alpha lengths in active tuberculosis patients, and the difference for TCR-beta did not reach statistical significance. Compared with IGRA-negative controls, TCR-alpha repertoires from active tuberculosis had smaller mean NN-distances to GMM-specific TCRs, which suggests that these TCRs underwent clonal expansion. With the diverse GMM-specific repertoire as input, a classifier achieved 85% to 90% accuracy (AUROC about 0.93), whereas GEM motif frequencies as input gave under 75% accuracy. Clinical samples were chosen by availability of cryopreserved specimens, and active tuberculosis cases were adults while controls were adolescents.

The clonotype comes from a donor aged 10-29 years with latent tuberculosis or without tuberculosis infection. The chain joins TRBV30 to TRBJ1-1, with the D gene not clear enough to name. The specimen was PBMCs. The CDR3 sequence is CAWSVSTRAFF. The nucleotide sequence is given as TGTGCCTGGAGTGTATCCACGCGAGCTTTCTTT. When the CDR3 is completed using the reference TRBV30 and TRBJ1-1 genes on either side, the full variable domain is SQTIHQWPATLVQPVGSPLSLECTVEGTSNPNLYWYRQAAGRGLQLLFYSVGIGQISSEVPQNLSASRPQDRQFILSSKKLLLSDSGFYLCAWSVSTRAFFGQGTRLTVV.